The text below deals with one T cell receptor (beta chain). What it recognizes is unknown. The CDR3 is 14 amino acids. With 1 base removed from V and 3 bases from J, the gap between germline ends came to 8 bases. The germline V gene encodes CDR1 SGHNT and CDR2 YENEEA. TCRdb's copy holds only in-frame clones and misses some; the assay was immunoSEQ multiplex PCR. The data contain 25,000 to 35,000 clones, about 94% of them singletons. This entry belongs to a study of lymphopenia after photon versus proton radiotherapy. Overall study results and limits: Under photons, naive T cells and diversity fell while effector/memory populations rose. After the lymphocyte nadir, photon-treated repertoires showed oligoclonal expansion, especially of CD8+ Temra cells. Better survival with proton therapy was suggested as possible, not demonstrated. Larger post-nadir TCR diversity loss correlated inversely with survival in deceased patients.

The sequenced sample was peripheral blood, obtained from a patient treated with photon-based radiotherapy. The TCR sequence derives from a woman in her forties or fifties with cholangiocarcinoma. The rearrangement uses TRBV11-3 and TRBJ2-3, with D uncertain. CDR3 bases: TGTGCCAGCAGCTTAGGAGAGCCGACAGATACGCAGTATTTT. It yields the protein CASSLGEPTDTQYF.